The entry that follows covers one T cell receptor beta chain sequence. Antigen specificity is unknown. The germline V and J ends were trimmed by 3 bases and 4 bases, with 15 bases remaining between them. Germline lookup yields CDR1 MNHNY and CDR2 SVGAGI (reference sequence). This CDR3 spans 15 amino acids. Using immunoSEQ multiplex PCR, the repertoire was profiled, and TCRdb retains in-frame clones only, with some absent. The sample lists 2.5 million or so clones; just over 90% were seen once. The donors, all of them Caucasian adults, lived in Nashville, Tennessee. The data are from a study of shared clonotypes between healthy human individuals. Study results and limitations: Compared with clonotypes that all four donors shared, non-shared clonotypes had lower generation probabilities. The authors sampled blood alone, and tissue repertoires likely differ. Around 5% of naive CD4 clonotypes were common to several donors.

Sequenced sample: naive CD4+ T cells sorted from blood. Subset indicated: CD45RA+ positively selected. The V call is TRBV6-6, the J call TRBJ1-1; unclear D gene. This TCR was sampled from a man younger than 35 in good health. CDR3 coding DNA: TGTGCCAGCAGTTATTTGGCAGGCTCGGGCACTGAAGCTTTCTTT. Translation: CASSYLAGSGTEAFF.